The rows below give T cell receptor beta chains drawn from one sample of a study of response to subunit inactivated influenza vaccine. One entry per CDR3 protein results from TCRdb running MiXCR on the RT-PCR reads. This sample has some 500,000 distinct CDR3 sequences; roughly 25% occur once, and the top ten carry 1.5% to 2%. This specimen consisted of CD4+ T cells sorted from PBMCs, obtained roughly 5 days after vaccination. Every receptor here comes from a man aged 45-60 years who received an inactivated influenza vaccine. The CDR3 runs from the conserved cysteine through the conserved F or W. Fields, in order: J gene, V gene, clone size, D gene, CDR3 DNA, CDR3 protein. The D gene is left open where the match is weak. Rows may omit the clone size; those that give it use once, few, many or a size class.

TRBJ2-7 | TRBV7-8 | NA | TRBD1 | TGTGCCAGCAGCATTGACAGGGTGCGCTCCTACGAGCAGTACTTC | CASSIDRVRSYEQYF
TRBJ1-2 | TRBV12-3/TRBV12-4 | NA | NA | TGTGCCAGCAGTTTACGGACACGGGGCGGCTATGGCTACACCTTC | CASSLRTRGGYGYTF
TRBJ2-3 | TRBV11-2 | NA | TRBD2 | TGTGCCAGCAGCTTAGTTTCGTTGGTTAGCGGGAATTGGGGAGATACGCAGTATTTT | CASSLVSLVSGNWGDTQYF
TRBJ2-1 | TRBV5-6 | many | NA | TGTGCCAGCACCAATTGGGCCTTTTACAATGAGCAGTTCTTC | CASTNWAFYNEQFF
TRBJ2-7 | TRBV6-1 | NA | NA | TGTGCCAGCAGTGAAGGATTCCAGGTCCACGAGCAGTACTTC | CASSEGFQVHEQYF
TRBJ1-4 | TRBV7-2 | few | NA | TGTGCCAGCAGCTCTAGGGGGAGGACAACTAATGAAAAACTGTTTTTT | CASSSRGRTTNEKLFF
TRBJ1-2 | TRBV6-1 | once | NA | TGTGCCACCACACCAAGGGGAGCTAACTATGGCTACACCTTC | CATTPRGANYGYTF
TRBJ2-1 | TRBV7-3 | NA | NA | TGTGCCAGCAGCTTAACGAAAGGGAAAGAGCAGTTCTTC | CASSLTKGKEQFF
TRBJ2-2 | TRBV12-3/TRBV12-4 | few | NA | TGTGCCAGCAGTCCGCGACCTTCCCCTGGGACGGGCGGGGAGCTGTTTTTT | CASSPRPSPGTGGELFF
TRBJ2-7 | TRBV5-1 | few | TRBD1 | TGCGCCAGCAGCTTGACCTGGGACAGGAGGTACGAGCAGTACTTC | CASSLTWDRRYEQYF
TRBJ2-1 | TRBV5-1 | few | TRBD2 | TGCGCCAGCAGCCCATTGACTAGCGGGAGCGGCAATGAGCAGTTCTTC | CASSPLTSGSGNEQFF
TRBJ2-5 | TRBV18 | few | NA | TGTGCCAGCTCACCACCAACACATCAAGAGACCCAGTACTTC | CASSPPTHQETQYF
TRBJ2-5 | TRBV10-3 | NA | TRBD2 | TGTGCCATCAGAGAAGGGGTCGGGAGCGGGGCGCGAGAGACCCAGTACTTC | CAIREGVGSGARETQYF
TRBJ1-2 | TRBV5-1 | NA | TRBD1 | TGCGCCAGCAGACCGGGACAGGGCGATGGCTACACCTTC | CASRPGQGDGYTF
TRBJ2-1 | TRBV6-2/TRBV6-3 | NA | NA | TGTGCCAGCACCGACCCCCTCAGGGATGAGCAGTTCTTC | CASTDPLRDEQFF
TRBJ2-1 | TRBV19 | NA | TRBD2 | TGTGCCAGTAGTATAGGAGGGCGGGGGAGCGATGAGCAGTTCTTC | CASSIGGRGSDEQFF
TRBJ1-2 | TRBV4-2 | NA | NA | TGTGCCAGCAGCCAAGACTTGGGAGCTAACTATGGCTACACCTTC | CASSQDLGANYGYTF
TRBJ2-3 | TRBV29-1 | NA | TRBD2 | TGCAGCGTTGCTAGCGGGAGGGGCACAGATACGCAGTATTTT | CSVASGRGTDTQYF
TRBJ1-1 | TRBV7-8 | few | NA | TGTGCCAGCAGCTTAGAACCCGTGGGGGCTGAAGCTTTCTTT | CASSLEPVGAEAFF
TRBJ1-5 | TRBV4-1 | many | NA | TGCGCCAGCAGCCAAGACGGATATAGCAATCAGCCCCAGCATTTT | CASSQDGYSNQPQHF
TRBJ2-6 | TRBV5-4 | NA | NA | TGTGCCAGCAGCTTAACAGGGTTCGGTGGGGCCAACGTCCTGACTTTC | CASSLTGFGGANVLTF
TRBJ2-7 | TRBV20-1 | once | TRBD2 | TGCAGTGCTAGAGATCCATACGGGAGGAACTACGAGCAGTACTTC | CSARDPYGRNYEQYF
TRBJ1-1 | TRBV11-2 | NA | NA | TGTGCCAGCAGCTCAACAGGAAGTGGGAGAGCGAACACTGAAGCTTTCTTT | CASSSTGSGRANTEAFF
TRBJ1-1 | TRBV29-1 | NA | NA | TGCAGCGCCACTCGCCTCGAGAGGACTGAAGCTTTCTTT | CSATRLERTEAFF
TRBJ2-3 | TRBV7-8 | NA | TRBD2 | TGTGCCAGCAGGAGAAGCGGGGATGATACGCAGTATTTT | CASRRSGDDTQYF
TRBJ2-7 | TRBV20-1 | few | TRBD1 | TGCAGTGCTAGAGATCGGGACAGGGGAAACGAGCAGTACTTC | CSARDRDRGNEQYF
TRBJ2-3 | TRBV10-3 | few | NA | TGTGCCATCAGTGAGTCCCGACAGGGCACAGATACGCAGTATTTT | CAISESRQGTDTQYF
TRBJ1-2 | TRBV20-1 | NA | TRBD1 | TGCAGGGCAGGGACAGGGGAGTATGGCTACACCTTC | CRAGTGEYGYTF
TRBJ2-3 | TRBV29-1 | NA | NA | TGCAGCGCGGGACACTCTATAAGCACAGATACGCAGTATTTT | CSAGHSISTDTQYF
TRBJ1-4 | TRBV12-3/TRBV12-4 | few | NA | TGTGCCAGCAGTTTGGCCCTTGGGGAACTGTTTTTT | CASSLALGELFF
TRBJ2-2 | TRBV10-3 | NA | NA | TGTGCCATCAGTGCCCTGGACGGAAACACCGGGGAGCTGTTTTTT | CAISALDGNTGELFF
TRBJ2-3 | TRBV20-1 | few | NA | TGCAGTGCTAGAGATCCCGGCAGAGGTCTATCGGATACGCAGTATTTT | CSARDPGRGLSDTQYF
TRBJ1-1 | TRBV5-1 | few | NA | TGCGCCAGCAGCCCACGTGTGGGGGATGAAGCTTTCTTT | CASSPRVGDEAFF
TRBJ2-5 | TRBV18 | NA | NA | TGTGCCAGCTCACCACCGCGCCAGCAAGAGACCCAGTACTTC | CASSPPRQQETQYF
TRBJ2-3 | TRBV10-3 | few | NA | TGTGCCATCAAGAGGGCAGATACGCAGTATTTT | CAIKRADTQYF
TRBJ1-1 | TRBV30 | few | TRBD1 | TGTGCCTGGACCATAGACAGGGGAACTGAAGCTTTCTTT | CAWTIDRGTEAFF